This entry lists 14 T cell receptor beta chains sequenced from one sample in a study of shared clonotypes between healthy human individuals. CD45RO negativity and positive selection for CCR7 defined naive CD8 cells, a population that excluded terminally differentiated effector memory CD45RA+ cells. Assay: immunoSEQ multiplex PCR; the TCRdb copy retains only in-frame clones and omits some. The sample has 1.5 million to 2.5 million clones, about 95% seen once; the top ten hold roughly 1.2%. The sample comprised naive CD8+ T cells sorted from blood. The receptors were gathered from a man aged 18-30 years in good health.

The CDR3 loop reads CASSKSTAYNEQFF. The CDR3 DNA follows: TGTGCCAGCAGCAAAAGTACGGCCTACAATGAGCAGTTCTTC. The J gene is TRBJ2-1, the V gene TRBV13; D is unclear. Trimming stripped 5 bases from V and 2 bases from J, with 10 bases between. This CDR3 comprises 14 residues. The V gene's germline CDR1 is PRHDT and CDR2 FYEKMQ (reference sequence).

The rearrangement uses TRBV28 and TRBJ2-7; 10 bases map to TRBD1. The germline gives CDR1 MDHEN, CDR2 SYDVKM. The CDR3 covers 16 residues. The V gene end was trimmed by 3 bases and the J gene end by 5 bases; junction bases not matched to a gene: 10. CDR3 nucleotides: TGTGCCAGCAGTTTGCGGTCGGGACAGGGGTTCCACGAGCAGTACTTC. Translating gives CASSLRSGQGFHEQYF.

The J gene is TRBJ2-3, the V gene TRBV5-1; 7 bases line up with TRBD2. This CDR3 spans 13 amino acids. The V gene end was trimmed by 3 bases and the J gene end by 6 bases; junction bases not matched to a gene: 4. Germline CDR1 SGHRS, CDR2 YFSETQ. CDR3 nucleotide sequence: TGCGCCAGCAGCTACCGGGACTATGATACGCAGTATTTT. Its protein product is CASSYRDYDTQYF.

The CDR3 bases are TGTGCCAGCAGTTACAGGTTAATCGACACTGAAGCTTTCTTT. Translated, it gives CASSYRLIDTEAFF. The chain has TRBV28 and TRBJ1-1, with D perhaps TRBD1 (5 bases). Trimming left V 4 bases short and J 3 bases short, with 12 bases between. The CDR3 consists of 14 residues. From germline, CDR1 is MDHEN and CDR2 SYDVKM.

This chain joins TRBV11-2 and TRBJ2-3; D assignment may be TRBD1 or TRBD2 (5 bases each). The ends were cut back, 0 bases at V and 3 bases at J, with 10 bases in the middle. Per germline, CDR1 SGHAT and CDR2 FQNNGV. This CDR3 is 15 amino acids long. In nucleotides, the CDR3 is TGTGCCAGCAGCTTAGAGGGGGACCCGACAGATACGCAGTATTTT. Protein sequence: CASSLEGDPTDTQYF.

The chain couples TRBV18 to TRBJ2-3, with D possibly matching TRBD1 (6 bases). V lost 3 bases to trimming and J lost 4 bases, with 17 bases between them. The CDR3 covers 16 residues. Germline V CDR1 and CDR2: KGHSH, LQKENI. The CDR3 is CASSPTPGERSDTQYF. CDR3 nucleotides: TGTGCCAGCTCACCTACCCCAGGGGAGCGCTCAGATACGCAGTATTTT.

The V and J genes are TRBV29-1 and TRBJ1-2; D gene ambiguous. This CDR3 has 13 residues. Germline assignment: CDR1 SQVTM and CDR2 ANQGSEA. V was clipped by 6 bases and J by 4 bases, with 15 bases between them. CDR3 bases: TGCAGCGTGGAGATAGTAGGCGGCTATGGCTACACCTTC. Amino acids: CSVEIVGGYGYTF. The variable domain in full, with the rest retrieved from reference TRBV29-1 and TRBJ1-2, is SAVISQKPSRDICQRGTSLTIQCQVDSQVTMMFWYRQQPGQSLTLIATANQGSEATYESGFVIDKFPISRPNLTFSTLTVSNMSPEDSSIYLCSVEIVGGYGYTFGSGTRLTVV.

The V and J genes are TRBV14 and TRBJ2-7; possibly TRBD2 for D (5 bases). In germline, CDR1 is SGHDN, CDR2 FVKESK. This CDR3 region has 16 residues. The V and J ends lost 0 bases and 3 bases respectively, with 15 bases between them. This CDR3 is CASSQDRAGEFYEQYF. The CDR3 DNA reads TGTGCCAGCAGCCAAGATAGGGCGGGCGAGTTCTACGAGCAGTACTTC.

In regard to this clone: Other nucleotide sequences in the sample specify the same CDR3. This chain uses TRBV27 with TRBJ2-3; TRBD1 aligns across 7 bases. The J segment lost 2 bases and the V segment lost 3 bases, leaving 2 bases of the junction unmatched. Germline assignment: CDR1 MNHEY and CDR2 SMNVEV (reference sequence). The length of the CDR3 is 14 residues. CDR3 protein: CASSLGQLTDTQYF. The CDR3 bases are TGTGCCAGCAGTTTGGGACAGCTCACAGATACGCAGTATTTT.

This clone was observed once. This chain uses TRBV7-9 with TRBJ2-7; TRBD2 is a possible D gene (5 bases). The CDR3 has 15 residues. Trimming left V 5 bases short and J 3 bases short, with 17 bases between. Germline CDR1 SEHNR, CDR2 FQNEAQ (reference sequence). In DNA form, the CDR3 reads TGTGCCAGCAGCCCTATACCCGGGGATCTCTACGAGCAGTACTTC. It encodes CASSPIPGDLYEQYF.

V usage is TRBV4-1 and J usage is TRBJ2-7; no clear D. The CDR3 consists of 15 residues. Looked up from germline, CDR1 is MGHRA and CDR2 is YSYEKL. The V end lost 2 bases, the J end lost 3 bases, and 14 bases lay between the germline ends. The CDR3: CASSQLRSTRYEQYF. For the CDR3, the DNA is TGCGCCAGCAGCCAACTCCGGTCGACCCGCTACGAGCAGTACTTC.

The chain carries TRBV30 and TRBJ2-5; 8 bases line up with TRBD1. Germline CDR1 reads GTSNPN; CDR2 reads SVGIG (reference sequence). The CDR3 contains 14 residues. V shed 4 bases, J shed 3 bases, and the junction held 7 bases outside the gene matches. CDR3 sequence: CAWIRQGSEETQYF. CDR3 DNA: TGTGCCTGGATTAGACAGGGGTCTGAAGAGACCCAGTACTTC.

This chain links TRBV29-1 with TRBJ2-7; D might be TRBD1 (6 bases). Trimming removed 0 bases from V and 4 bases from J, with 10 bases in between. Germline CDR1 and CDR2: SQVTM and ANQGSEA. The CDR3 has 13 residues. CDR3 DNA sequence: TGCAGCGTTGAAGATACACAGGGTTACGAGCAGTACTTC. Amino acid sequence: CSVEDTQGYEQYF.

The CDR3 here is CATRFGVNTEAFF. The CDR3 coding sequence is TGTGCCACCAGGTTCGGGGTAAACACTGAAGCTTTCTTT. J is TRBJ1-1 and V is TRBV15; no clear D. The CDR3 is 13 amino acids. In germline, CDR1 is LNHNV, CDR2 YYDKDF (reference sequence). V lost 6 bases and J lost 2, with 10 bases in between.